This T cell receptor (beta chain) derives from a study of control samples from healthy donors and cancer patients. There are 16 residues in the CDR3. V trimming: 7 bases; J trimming: 8 bases; junction bases outside the gene matches: 16. Germline V CDR1 and CDR2: LNHDA, SQIVND (reference sequence). Only in-frame clones appear in the TCRdb table, and some are missing; sequencing was by immunoSEQ multiplex PCR. The sample consists of 120,000 to 150,000 clones, 75% to 95% of them appearing once. This clone was counted a single time. Sequenced input: blood. The receptor was derived from a man between 25 and 39 years old in good health. V gene TRBV19 combines with J gene TRBJ2-1; 8 bases match TRBD2. The CDR3 sequence: CASIPSRGGGLYEQFF. The CDR3 DNA follows: TGTGCCAGTATCCCCTCTCGAGGCGGGGGGTTATATGAGCAGTTCTTC.